These 21 T cell receptor beta chains were all obtained from the same sample, sequenced in a study of T cells after yellow fever vaccination (dated by TCRdb to the late 2010s). Reading the label with the study, this specimen's treatment or condition is: live attenuated yellow fever vaccine strain. The library came from 5' RACE. The listed sequencing device is Illumina HiSeq 2500. In-frame beta chains were kept once TCRdb had trimmed the public reads at Q25 with fastp and called clones with MiXCR. Entries that share a CDR3 protein sequence are merged under the most common genes and DNA. For this sample there are 200,000 to 300,000 distinct CDR3 sequences; around 6.7% appear just once. Of the sample, more than 1% falls within the top ten clones. This specimen was CD4+ T cells sorted from PBMCs, taken on the day of the yellow fever booster vaccination. Source of these receptors: a man aged 25-45 years who received the YFV17D yellow fever vaccine.

This clonotype showed up just a few times. The rearrangement uses TRBV7-3 and TRBJ2-1, with a possible D match to TRBD2 (5 bases). The V end was cut by 6 bases, the J end by 6 bases, with 18 bases between. Germline assignment: CDR1 SGHTA and CDR2 FQGTGA. The CDR3 sequence is 15 residues long. For the CDR3, the DNA is TGTGCCAGCAGGAAACGGGATAGCGCGACCAATGAGCAGTTCTTC. Residues: CASRKRDSATNEQFF.

This clonotype appeared a few times. The chain links TRBV10-3 to TRBJ2-7; the match to TRBD1 covers 9 bases. The CDR3 has 14 amino acids. Unmatched junction bases numbered 6, after V lost 7 bases and J lost 2 bases. Germline lookup yields CDR1 ENHRY and CDR2 SYGVKD. CDR3 in DNA: TGTGCCATCAATGGACAGGGGTTAACCTACGAGCAGTACTTC. Translating gives CAINGQGLTYEQYF.

This clonotype was observed at least ten times. The J gene is TRBJ1-5, the V gene TRBV7-2; D ambiguous. Germline V gene sequence: CDR1 SGHTA, CDR2 FQGNSA. This CDR3 has 13 amino acids. V lost 1 base, J lost 4 bases, and 5 bases lay in between. Written as DNA, the CDR3 is TGTGCCAGCAGCTTAGGAATAAATCAGCCCCAGCATTTT. Its protein product is CASSLGINQPQHF. The variable domain in full, completed from reference TRBV7-2 and TRBJ1-5, reads GAGVSQSPSNKVTEKGKDVELRCDPISGHTALYWYRQSLGQGLEFLIYFQGNSAPDKSGLPSDRFSAERTGGSVSTLTIQRTQQEDSAVYLCASSLGINQPQHFGDGTRLSIL.

The rearrangement joins TRBV7-2 to TRBJ2-7; TRBD2 might be the D (6 bases). Trimming stripped 3 bases from V and 0 bases from J, with 15 bases between. The V gene's germline CDR1 is SGHTA and CDR2 FQGNSA. The length of the CDR3 is 16 residues. As DNA, the CDR3 is TGTGCCAGCAGCTTTAGACGGGACGGGAGCTCCTACGAGCAGTACTTC. Its protein is CASSFRRDGSSYEQYF. Based on the CDR3 plus reference TRBV7-2 and TRBJ2-7, the full variable domain is GAGVSQSPSNKVTEKGKDVELRCDPISGHTALYWYRQSLGQGLEFLIYFQGNSAPDKSGLPSDRFSAERTGGSVSTLTIQRTQQEDSAVYLCASSFRRDGSSYEQYFGPGTRLTVT.

The table lists this clonotype with a few counts. A junction boundary mismatches the germline segment, possibly from a read error. CDR3 residues: CASSQSGSKSF. The CDR3 DNA reads TGTGCCAGCAGCCAAAGCGGGAGTAAGTCCTTC. V and J are TRBV7-2 and TRBJ2-7, with TRBD2 matching 8 bases. The CDR3 consists of 11 residues. CDR1 is SGHTA, CDR2 FQGNSA, per germline.

Ten or more counts support this clonotype. This chain connects TRBV5-1 to TRBJ2-2; D not resolved. Germline V gene lookup returns CDR1 SGHRS and CDR2 YFSETQ. V lost 2 bases to trimming and J lost 7 bases, with 9 bases between them. The CDR3 totals 13 residues. CDR3 sequence reads: CASSFQTDGELFF. The CDR3 nucleotides read TGCGCCAGCAGCTTTCAAACCGACGGGGAGCTGTTTTTT.

The chain joins TRBV11-2 to TRBJ2-7; the match to TRBD2 covers 9 bases. The CDR3 consists of 18 residues. From germline, CDR1 is SGHAT and CDR2 FQNNGV. V gave up 6 bases and J gave up 0 bases; unmatched junction bases: 15. CDR3 loop: CASSTLASGAQASYEQYF. In DNA form, the CDR3 reads TGTGCCAGCAGTACGTTGGCTAGCGGGGCTCAGGCCTCCTACGAGCAGTACTTC. The full variable domain, in which reference TRBV11-2 and TRBJ2-7 provide the parts outside the CDR3, is EAGVAQSPRYKIIEKRQSVAFWCNPISGHATLYWYQQILGQGPKLLIQFQNNGVVDDSQLPKDRFSAERLKGVDSTLKIQPAKLEDSAVYLCASSTLASGAQASYEQYFGPGTRLTVT.

The V gene is TRBV11-2, the J gene TRBJ2-5; TRBD1 aligns across 7 bases. The CDR3 totals 17 residues. V was clipped by 10 bases and J by 1 base; unmatched bases: 18. The germline gives CDR1 SGHAT, CDR2 FQNNGV. The CDR3 coding sequence is TGTGCCAACAGTCAAACACCCGGGACAGCGGTCCAAGAGACCCAGTACTTC. It is translated as CANSQTPGTAVQETQYF.

This clonotype occurred many times. V gene TRBV9 combines with J gene TRBJ2-5; possibly TRBD1 for D (6 bases). Trimming cost V 0 bases and J 5 bases, with 14 bases left between them. This CDR3 contains 15 residues. The germline V gene has CDR1 SGDLS and CDR2 YYNGEE. Here the CDR3 DNA reads TGTGCCAGCAGCGTAGGCGACAGGACACGGGAGACCCAGTACTTC. It translates to CASSVGDRTRETQYF.

This clonotype was detected a few times. The chain has TRBV29-1 and TRBJ1-2, with D unclear. Germline CDR1 and CDR2: SQVTM and ANQGSEA. Trimming pared 4 bases from V and 2 bases from J, leaving 11 bases between. The CDR3 is 13 amino acids. CDR3 sequence reads: CSVGSESNYGYTF. The CDR3 DNA is TGCAGCGTTGGTTCAGAGAGCAACTATGGCTACACCTTC.

The V gene is TRBV12-3 or TRBV12-4, the J gene TRBJ1-5, with a possible D match to TRBD1 (6 bases). The V end was cut by 3 bases, the J end by 6 bases, with 12 bases between. The CDR3 sequence is 14 residues long. The CDR3 DNA sequence: TGTGCCAGCAGTTTGAAAGGGGGAGGTCAGCCCCAGCATTTT. Protein: CASSLKGGGQPQHF.

This clonotype came up a few times. The chain couples TRBV7-2 to TRBJ2-3, with unresolved D. Germline CDR1 SGHTA, CDR2 FQGNSA. The CDR3 loop spans 13 amino acids. V lost 1 base and J lost 5, with 7 bases in between. The CDR3 DNA sequence: TGTGCCAGCAGCTTAGGCTGGGGAGATACGCAGTATTTT. It specifies CASSLGWGDTQYF.

This clonotype was counted a few times. The V gene is TRBV7-2, the J gene TRBJ2-1; no firm D call. Per germline, CDR1 SGHTA and CDR2 FQGNSA. There are 13 residues in the CDR3. V lost 4 bases, J lost 4 bases, and 8 bases lay in between. In nucleotides, the CDR3 is TGTGCCAGCAGCTCCCTGGGTTACAATGAGCAGTTCTTC. Amino acids: CASSSLGYNEQFF.

This clonotype has ten or more counts. This chain links TRBV2 with TRBJ1-5, with a tentative D call TRBD1 (5 bases). The CDR3 loop spans 13 amino acids. The V and J ends lost 4 bases and 7 bases respectively, with 11 bases between them. Germline V CDR1 and CDR2: SNHLY, FYNNEI. The CDR3 bases are TGTGCCAGCAGTGGAGGGGTCGGGCAGCCCCAGCATTTT. Translation gives CASSGGVGQPQHF.

This clonotype was detected ten times or more. The chain carries TRBV7-2 and TRBJ2-3; 8 bases agree with TRBD2. Germline loops: CDR1 SGHTA, CDR2 FQGNSA. Unmatched junction bases numbered 8, after V lost 5 bases and J lost 4 bases. CDR3 length: 15 residues. The CDR3 bases are TGTGCCAGCAGCCCCGGGAGGGCCCCCCCAGATACGCAGTATTTT. It is translated as CASSPGRAPPDTQYF.

This clonotype showed up just a few times. CDR3 protein: CSAQRIATYQETQYF. In DNA form, the CDR3 reads TGCAGTGCACAAAGGATAGCGACGTACCAAGAGACCCAGTACTTC. The chain couples TRBV20-1 to TRBJ2-5; perhaps TRBD2 as D (5 bases). V lost 6 bases to trimming and J lost 0 bases, with 17 bases between them. Germline V gene data show CDR1 as DFQATT and CDR2 as SNEGSKA (reference sequence). This CDR3 comprises 15 residues.

The chain is built from TRBV20-1 and TRBJ1-1; maybe TRBD1 (5 bases). Trimming pared 6 bases from V and 6 bases from J, leaving 17 bases between. This CDR3 contains 13 residues. The germline V gene has CDR1 DFQATT and CDR2 SNEGSKA (reference sequence). The CDR3 DNA is TGCAGTGCCACCTTGGGGGGGAAGCCTGAAGCTTTCTTT. It specifies CSATLGGKPEAFF.

This clonotype showed up just a few times. CDR3 bases: TGTGCCAGCAGGACAACAGGGGGAACCAACGTCCTGACTTTC. It specifies CASRTTGGTNVLTF. This chain uses TRBV6-1 with TRBJ2-6; 8 nucleotides align to TRBD1. The germline CDR1 and CDR2 sequences are MNHNS and SASEGT. This CDR3 spans 14 amino acids. Trimming took 6 bases from V and 8 from J; bases not matched to a gene: 6.

The sample holds many counts of this clonotype. CDR3 coding DNA: TGTGCCAGCAGTTTCCGCGGACTAGCGATTAGCACAGATACGCAGTATTTT. Residues: CASSFRGLAISTDTQYF. The V gene is TRBV12-3 or TRBV12-4, the J gene TRBJ2-3, with 9 bases aligning to TRBD2. The CDR3 totals 17 residues. The V segment lost 3 bases and the J segment 0 bases; nucleotides outside the gene matches: 7.

In its sample, this clonotype was seen a few times. The chain links TRBV20-1 to TRBJ1-2, with 9 positions matching TRBD1. The CDR3 sequence is 13 residues long. Trimming cost V 0 bases and J 8 bases; bases outside gene matches: 4. The germline gives CDR1 DFQATT, CDR2 SNEGSKA (reference sequence). CDR3 residues: CSAREQGAGGYTF. Here the CDR3 DNA reads TGCAGTGCTAGAGAACAGGGGGCAGGAGGCTACACCTTC.

This clonotype was picked up many times. V is TRBV18 and J is TRBJ2-7; 7 nucleotides agree with TRBD1. This CDR3 region has 14 residues. Germline V gene lookup returns CDR1 KGHSH and CDR2 LQKENI. V shed 6 bases, J shed 5 bases, and the junction held 10 bases outside the gene matches. CDR3 nucleotide sequence: TGTGCCAGCTCCGGCTATGACAGGGTCAACGAGCAGTACTTC. Translating it yields CASSGYDRVNEQYF.